A single sample is the source of the 2 T cell receptor beta chains below, sequenced in a study of response to subunit inactivated influenza vaccine. TCRdb fed the RT-PCR reads into MiXCR, producing one record per CDR3 protein. The table shows 450,000 to 600,000 distinct CDR3 sequences, with approximately 7.2% occurring only once. The specimen comprised PBMCs from blood, sampled approximately 25 months after vaccination. These receptors originate from a man between 50 and 75 years old who received an inactivated influenza vaccine.

This clonotype was recorded at least ten times. This chain uses TRBV18 with TRBJ2-7, with 7 bases that match TRBD1. The germline V gene has CDR1 KGHSH and CDR2 LQKENI. The CDR3 runs 15 residues. Trimming at V came to 3 bases and at J to 3 bases, leaving 8 bases not matched to a gene. Here the CDR3 DNA reads TGTGCCAGCTCACCCAGGACAGGAATCGGCTACGAGCAGTACTTC. It translates to CASSPRTGIGYEQYF. The full variable domain, completed using reference TRBV18 and TRBJ2-7, is NAGVMQNPRHLVRRRGQEARLRCSPMKGHSHVYWYRQLPEEGLKFMVYLQKENIIDESGMPKERFSAEFPKEGPSILRIQQVVRGDSAAYFCASSPRTGIGYEQYFGPGTRLTVT.

This clonotype was seen many times. The CDR3 region has the DNA TGTGCCAGCAGTTTAGGAGGTCGTGAAAAACTGTTTTTT. It yields the protein CASSLGGREKLFF. The V and J genes are TRBV12-3 or TRBV12-4 and TRBJ1-4; D remains ambiguous. Trimming took off 1 base at V and 7 bases at J, with 7 bases between the two ends. This CDR3 contains 13 residues.